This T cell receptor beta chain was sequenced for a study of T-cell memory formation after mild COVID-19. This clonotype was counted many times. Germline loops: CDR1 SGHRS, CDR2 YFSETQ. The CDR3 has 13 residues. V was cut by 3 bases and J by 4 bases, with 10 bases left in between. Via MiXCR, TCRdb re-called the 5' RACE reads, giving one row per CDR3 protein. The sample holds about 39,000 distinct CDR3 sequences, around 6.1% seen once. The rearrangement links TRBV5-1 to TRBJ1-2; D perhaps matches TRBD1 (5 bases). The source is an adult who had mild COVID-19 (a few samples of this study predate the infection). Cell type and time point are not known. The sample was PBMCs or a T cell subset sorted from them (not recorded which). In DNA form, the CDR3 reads TGCGCCAGCAGCTCCTCCGGGACCTATGGCTACACCTTC. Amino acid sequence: CASSSSGTYGYTF.